The 5 T cell receptor beta chains presented below share a single source sample, sequenced in a study of shared clonotypes between healthy human individuals (dated by TCRdb to 2018 to 2020). The library was built by means of the immunoSEQ multiplex PCR assay. The source is immuneACCESS, and TCRdb retained only in-frame sequences with V and J called. Part of the clones is not carried over; for the studies checked, unresolved V genes explain less than half of this, and the remainder is unexplained. The sample table lists millions of clones, approximately 95% of them with a count of one. The top ten clonotypes cover under 0.15% of the sample. The sequenced material came from naive CD4+ T cells sorted from blood. The cell subset or site label here, explained by the study, means: CD45RA+ positively selected. Receptor source: a man aged 18-30 years in good health.

DNA for the CDR3: TGCGCCAGCAGCGGTACAGGGGGAGGGTGGGAGCTGTTTTTT. This codes for CASSGTGGGWELFF. The chain has TRBV4-3 and TRBJ2-2; weak D call: TRBD1 (8 bases). CDR1 is LGHNA, CDR2 YSLEER, per germline. Between the trimmed V and J ends, which lost 5 bases and 9 bases, there was a span of 16 bases. The CDR3 contains 14 residues.

With regard to this clone: Other DNA sequences from this sample encode an identical CDR3 as well. The CDR3 spells CASSDDRGNQPQHF. DNA for the CDR3: TGTGCCAGCAGTGATGACAGGGGCAATCAGCCCCAGCATTTT. The chain links TRBV2 to TRBJ1-5; 7 bases line up with TRBD1. Germline V gives CDR1 SNHLY, CDR2 FYNNEI. V was pared by 3 bases and J by 2 bases, with 1 base of the junction left unmatched. The CDR3 is 14 amino acids.

V is TRBV27 and J is TRBJ2-1, with D perhaps given as TRBD1 or TRBD2 (6 bases each). V lost 3 bases to trimming and J lost 0 bases, with 9 bases between them. Germline CDR1 reads MNHEY; CDR2 reads SMNVEV (reference sequence). This CDR3 region has 15 residues. The CDR3 loop is CASSLGGLSYNEQFF. The CDR3, as DNA: TGTGCCAGCAGTTTGGGGGGCCTCTCCTACAATGAGCAGTTCTTC.

The chain joins TRBV11-2 to TRBJ2-7; 10 bases are a match to TRBD2. CDR3 length: 18 residues. With 0 bases clipped from V and 5 bases from J, the junction kept 13 bases outside the gene matches. From germline, CDR1 is SGHAT and CDR2 FQNNGV. In DNA form, the CDR3 reads TGTGCCAGCAGCTTAGATCGGGCAGCGGGAGGGATAATCGACGAGCAGTACTTC. This gives the protein CASSLDRAAGGIIDEQYF.

This chain connects TRBV20-1 to TRBJ2-1, with 9 bases fitting TRBD2. Per the germline V gene, CDR1 is DFQATT and CDR2 is SNEGSKA (reference sequence). The CDR3 is 11 residues long. This CDR3 is CRLAGLNEQFF. The CDR3, as DNA: TGCCGTCTAGCGGGGCTCAATGAGCAGTTCTTC.